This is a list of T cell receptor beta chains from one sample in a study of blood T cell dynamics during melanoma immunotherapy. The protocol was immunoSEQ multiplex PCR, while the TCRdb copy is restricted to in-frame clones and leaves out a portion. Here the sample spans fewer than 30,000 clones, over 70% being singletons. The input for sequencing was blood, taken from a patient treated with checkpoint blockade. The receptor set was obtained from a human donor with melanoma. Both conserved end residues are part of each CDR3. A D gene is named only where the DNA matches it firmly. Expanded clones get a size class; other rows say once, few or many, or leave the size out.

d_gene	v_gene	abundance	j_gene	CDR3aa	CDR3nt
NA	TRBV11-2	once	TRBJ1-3	CASSPGQGMRGNTIYF	TGTGCCAGCAGCCCAGGGCAGGGAATGAGGGGAAACACCATATATTTT
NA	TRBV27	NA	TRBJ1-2	CASSLSTGVDGYTF	TGTGCCAGCAGTTTATCAACAGGAGTGGACGGCTACACCTTC
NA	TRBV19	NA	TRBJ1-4	CASAPIQAPAPAKLFF	TGTGCCAGTGCCCCCATCCAGGCCCCGGCTCCGGCAAAACTGTTTTTT
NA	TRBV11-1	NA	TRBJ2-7	CASSLVTSGSSYEQYF	TGTGCCAGCAGCTTAGTAACGAGCGGAAGCTCCTACGAGCAGTACTTC
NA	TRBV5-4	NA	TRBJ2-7	CASSPEVGQWQYF	TGTGCCAGCAGCCCGGAAGTAGGTCAATGGCAGTACTTC
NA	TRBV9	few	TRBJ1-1	CASSVVEQNTEAFF	TGTGCCAGCAGCGTAGTGGAACAGAACACTGAAGCTTTCTTT
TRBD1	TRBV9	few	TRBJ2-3	CASSAGGDWYTQYF	TGTGCCAGCAGCGCAGGGGGAGACTGGTATACGCAGTATTTT
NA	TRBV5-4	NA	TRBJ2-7	CASSPGVGTASYEQYF	TGTGCCAGCAGCCCGGGGGTGGGGACAGCGTCCTACGAGCAGTACTTC
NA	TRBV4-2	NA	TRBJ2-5	CASSQVWGVGETQYF	TGTGCCAGCAGCCAAGTGTGGGGGGTAGGAGAGACCCAGTACTTC
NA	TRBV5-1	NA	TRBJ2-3	CASSFGGISSTDTQYF	TGCGCCAGCAGCTTTGGGGGTATATCCAGCACAGATACGCAGTATTTT
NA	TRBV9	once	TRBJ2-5	CASSVAGAGETQYF	TGTGCCAGCAGCGTAGCGGGGGCTGGGGAGACCCAGTACTTC
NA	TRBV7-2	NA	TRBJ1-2	CASSSGTSDGYTF	TGTGCCAGCAGCTCCGGGACATCGGATGGCTACACCTTC
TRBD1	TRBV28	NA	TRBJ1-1	CASRRTGTGNTEAFF	TGTGCCAGCCGTAGGACCGGGACAGGGAACACTGAAGCTTTCTTT
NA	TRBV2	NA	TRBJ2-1	CASSVKVFNEQFF	TGTGCCAGCAGTGTGAAGGTTTTCAATGAGCAGTTCTTC
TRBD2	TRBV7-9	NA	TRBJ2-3	CASSLLLAGVTDTQYF	TGTGCCAGCAGCTTACTCCTAGCGGGAGTCACAGATACGCAGTATTTT
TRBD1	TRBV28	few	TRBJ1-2	CASSFPRDRAVDGYTF	TGTGCCAGCAGTTTCCCCCGGGACAGGGCGGTGGATGGCTACACCTTC
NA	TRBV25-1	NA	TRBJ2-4	CASSEGRNIQYF	TGTGCCAGCAGTGAAGGTAGAAACATTCAGTACTTC
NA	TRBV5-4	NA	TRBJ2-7	CASSFRDGAYEQYF	TGTGCCAGCAGCTTCCGGGACGGGGCCTACGAGCAGTACTTC
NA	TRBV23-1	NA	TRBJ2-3	CASRGTENTDTQYF	TGCGCCAGCAGGGGAACCGAGAACACAGATACGCAGTATTTT
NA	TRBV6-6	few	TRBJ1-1	CASYRMNTEAFF	TGTGCCAGCTACAGAATGAACACTGAAGCTTTCTTT
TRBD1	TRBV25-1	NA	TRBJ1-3	CASSEYRQGAGNTIYF	TGTGCCAGCAGTGAATATCGGCAGGGGGCTGGAAACACCATATATTTT
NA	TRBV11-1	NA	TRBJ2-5	CASSLGGTQETQYF	TGTGCCAGCAGCTTAGGAGGGACTCAAGAGACCCAGTACTTC
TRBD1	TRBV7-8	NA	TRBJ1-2	CASSGTGDYGYTF	TGTGCCAGCAGCGGGACAGGGGACTATGGCTACACCTTC
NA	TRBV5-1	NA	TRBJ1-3	CASSLKGGGPGIGRRSGNTIYF	TGCGCCAGCAGCTTGAAGGGGGGGGGCCCCGGGATAGGAAGGAGATCTGGAAACACCATATATTTT
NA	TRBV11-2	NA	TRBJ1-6	CATCSYNSPLHF	TGTGCCACGTGCTCCTATAATTCACCCCTCCACTTT
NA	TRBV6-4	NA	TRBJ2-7	CASSAPRAHKPYEQYF	TGTGCCAGCAGTGCCCCCCGGGCTCATAAACCCTACGAGCAGTACTTC
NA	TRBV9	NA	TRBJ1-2	CASSVDPGGDRSGYTF	TGTGCCAGCAGCGTAGACCCGGGGGGGGATCGGAGTGGCTACACCTTC
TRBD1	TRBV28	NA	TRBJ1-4	CASSERGQLNEKLFF	TGTGCCAGCAGTGAACGGGGACAGCTTAATGAAAAACTGTTTTTT
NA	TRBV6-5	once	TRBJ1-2	CASSIGQLDGYTF	TGTGCCAGCAGCATAGGACAGCTCGATGGCTACACCTTC
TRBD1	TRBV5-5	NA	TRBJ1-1	CASSSSGQGLDEAFF	TGTGCCAGCAGCTCATCGGGACAGGGATTAGATGAAGCTTTCTTT
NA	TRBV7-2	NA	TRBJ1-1	CASSLGQPVDTEAFF	TGTGCCAGCAGCTTGGGCCAGCCGGTGGACACTGAAGCTTTCTTT
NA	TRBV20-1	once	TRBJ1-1	CSAWTAGGAFF	TGCAGTGCTTGGACCGCCGGGGGAGCTTTCTTT
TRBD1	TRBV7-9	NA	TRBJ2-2	CASSLETGGTGELFF	TGTGCCAGCAGCTTAGAGACAGGGGGAACCGGGGAGCTGTTTTTT
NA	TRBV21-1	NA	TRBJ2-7	CASSKGRGRGEQYF	TGTGCCAGCAGCAAAGGGAGGGGTCGCGGCGAGCAGTACTTC
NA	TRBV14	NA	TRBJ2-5	CASSQDWGVQYF	TGTGCCAGCAGCCAAGATTGGGGGGTCCAGTACTTC
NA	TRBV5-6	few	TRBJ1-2	CASSLVPPGYTF	TGTGCCAGCAGCTTGGTCCCCCCTGGCTACACCTTC
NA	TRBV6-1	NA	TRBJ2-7	CASSETPAESYEQYF	TGTGCCAGCAGTGAAACGCCGGCAGAATCCTACGAGCAGTACTTC
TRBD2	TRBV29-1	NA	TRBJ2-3	CSVNRLAGGPALRPDTQYF	TGCAGCGTTAACAGACTAGCGGGGGGCCCCGCCCTTAGGCCAGATACGCAGTATTTT
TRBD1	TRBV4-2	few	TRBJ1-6	CASSPGGSGSYNSPLHF	TGTGCCAGCAGCCCAGGGGGATCTGGCTCCTATAATTCACCCCTCCACTTT
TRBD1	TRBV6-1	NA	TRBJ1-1	CASRRGQANTEAFF	TGTGCCAGCAGGAGGGGACAGGCGAACACTGAAGCTTTCTTT
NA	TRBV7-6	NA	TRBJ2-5	CASSLGAGPETQYF	TGTGCCAGCAGCTTAGGTGCGGGGCCCGAGACCCAGTACTTC
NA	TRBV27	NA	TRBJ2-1	CASSLIASSYNEQFF	TGTGCCAGCAGTTTAATAGCAAGCTCCTACAATGAGCAGTTCTTC
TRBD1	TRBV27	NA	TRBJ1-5	CASSPRTGVRQPQHF	TGTGCCAGCAGTCCGAGGACAGGGGTTCGTCAGCCCCAGCATTTT
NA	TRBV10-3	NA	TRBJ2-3	CAISVEGPDTQYF	TGTGCCATCAGTGTTGAGGGACCAGATACGCAGTATTTT
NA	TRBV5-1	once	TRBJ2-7	CASSPPSSLGYNEQYF	TGCGCCAGCAGCCCTCCCTCGTCCCTAGGTTACAACGAGCAGTACTTC
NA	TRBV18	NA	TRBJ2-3	CASSPPPADTQYF	TGTGCCAGCTCACCGCCGCCGGCAGATACGCAGTATTTT
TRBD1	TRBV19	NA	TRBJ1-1	CASGRTGKDTEAFF	TGTGCCAGTGGGAGGACAGGGAAGGACACTGAAGCTTTCTTT
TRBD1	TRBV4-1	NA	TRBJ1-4	CASSQPGQGAGAEKLFF	TGCGCCAGCAGCCAACCGGGACAGGGGGCAGGCGCCGAAAAACTGTTTTTT
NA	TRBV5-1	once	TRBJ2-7	CASSFRRDSREPFYEQYF	TGCGCCAGCAGCTTCAGGAGGGACAGTAGGGAGCCATTCTACGAGCAGTACTTC
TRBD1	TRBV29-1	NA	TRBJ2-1	CSVEPLQGAGNEQFF	TGCAGCGTTGAGCCCCTTCAGGGGGCCGGCAATGAGCAGTTCTTC
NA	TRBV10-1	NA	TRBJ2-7	CASSRDRYEQYF	TGCGCCAGCAGTAGGGATCGCTACGAGCAGTACTTC
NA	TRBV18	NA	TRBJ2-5	CASSPTTLTLETQYF	TGTGCCAGCTCACCGACGACACTTACGCTGGAGACCCAGTACTTC
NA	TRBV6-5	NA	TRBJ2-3	CASSYSGIRTDTQYF	TGTGCCAGCAGTTACTCCGGGATTCGTACAGATACGCAGTATTTT
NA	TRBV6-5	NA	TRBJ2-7	CASALTGSAYEQYF	TGTGCCAGCGCCCTGACAGGTTCCGCCTACGAGCAGTACTTC
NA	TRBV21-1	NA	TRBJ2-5	CAPGELAGGRGTQYF	TGTGCCCCGGGGGAACTAGCGGGAGGCCGTGGGACCCAGTACTTC